These 30 T cell receptor beta chains were sequenced from one sample in a study of CD8+CD57+ T cells in acquired aplastic anemia. CDR3 and TCR beta VDJ profiling relied on genomic DNA as the template. TCRdb processed the reads anew with MiXCR; each CDR3 protein has one entry. The sample lists some 200,000 distinct CDR3 sequences; roughly 57% were seen once. Sequencing used sorted CD4+, CD8+, or CD8+CD57+ T cells (not recorded which) from PBMCs. Every receptor here comes from a human donor in good health.

The chain combines TRBV12-3 or TRBV12-4 with TRBJ2-3, with D perhaps matching TRBD2 (5 bases). The V and J ends lost 3 bases and 6 bases respectively, with 10 bases between them. The CDR3 is 13 amino acids. The CDR3 loop reads CASSFLGGDTQYF. The CDR3 nucleotides are TGTGCCAGCAGTTTTTTGGGCGGGGATACGCAGTATTTT.

The chain has TRBV7-9 and TRBJ2-5; 11 nucleotides agree with TRBD2. The CDR3 length is 16 residues. Germline lookup yields CDR1 SEHNR and CDR2 FQNEAQ (reference sequence). V dropped 5 bases and J dropped 3; count of bases not matched to a gene: 8. The CDR3 sequence: CASSLGLAGGKETQYF. DNA of the CDR3: TGTGCCAGCAGCCTCGGACTAGCGGGTGGTAAAGAGACCCAGTACTTC.

At least ten counts were recorded for this clonotype. The J gene is TRBJ2-1, the V gene TRBV11-3; 10 bases map to TRBD2. Per the germline V gene, CDR1 is SGHNT and CDR2 is YENEEA. V lost 5 bases to trimming and J lost 0 bases; unmatched junction nucleotides: 10. This CDR3 spans 18 amino acids. CDR3 bases: TGTGCCAGCAGCCCCAGGACTAGCGGAGGAAGCTCCTACAATGAGCAGTTCTTC. It yields the protein CASSPRTSGGSSYNEQFF.

The rearrangement links TRBV7-6 to TRBJ1-1, with D unclear. V dropped 1 base and J dropped 4 bases, with 16 bases sitting between them. The CDR3 totals 16 residues. Germline CDR1 is SGHVS and CDR2 is FNYEAQ. The CDR3 bases are TGTGCCAGCAGCTTAGATACCTTTGGGGTGGGCACTGAAGCTTTCTTT. As protein: CASSLDTFGVGTEAFF.

As to this clonotype: The final CDR3 position lacks the conserved phenylalanine or tryptophan, pointing to a likely read error. The DNA is left out, because the CDR3 cannot be placed on it with certainty; the CDR3 is given as TCRdb lists it. The chain recombines TRBV2 with TRBJ2-1; the DNA was not used to check the table's D call, TRBD1. Per germline, CDR1 SNHLY and CDR2 FYNNEI. A total of 11 residues make up the CDR3, ends included. CDR3 sequence: CASSGVSTPRI.

Many counts were recorded for this clonotype. The chain is built from TRBV12-3 or TRBV12-4 and TRBJ1-6, with unresolved D. This CDR3 is 16 amino acids long. Trimming took off 1 base at V and 7 bases at J, with 14 bases between the two ends. In DNA, the CDR3 is TGTGCCAGCAGTTTAGGTGAGGAGCAAAGGAATTCACCCCTCCACTTT. Encoded protein: CASSLGEEQRNSPLHF.

The chain is built from TRBV7-9 and TRBJ2-7; TRBD1 matches 7 bases. V trimming: 1 base; J trimming: 11 bases; junction bases outside the gene matches: 5. Germline V gene data show CDR1 as SEHNR and CDR2 as FQNEAQ (reference sequence). The CDR3 is 12 amino acids. CDR3 DNA sequence: TGTGCCAGCAGCTTAGAAGTAACAGGGGAGTACTTC. This encodes CASSLEVTGEYF. The full variable domain, in which reference TRBV7-9 and TRBJ2-7 provide the parts outside the CDR3, is DTGVSQNPRHKITKRGQNVTFRCDPISEHNRLYWYRQTLGQGPEFLTYFQNEAQLEKSRLLSDRFSAERPKGSFSTLEIQRTEQGDSAMYLCASSLEVTGEYFGPGTRLTVT.

There are many counts of this clonotype. Written as DNA, the CDR3 is TGTGCCATCGGTAAGCGGCAAGAGACCCAGTACTTC. Protein: CAIGKRQETQYF. V gene TRBV10-3 combines with J gene TRBJ2-5; D is possibly TRBD2 (5 bases). V was cut by 8 bases and J by 2 bases, with 9 bases left in between. Germline V gene data show CDR1 as ENHRY and CDR2 as SYGVKD. The CDR3 has 12 amino acids.

This chain joins TRBV2 and TRBJ2-7; D perhaps matches TRBD2 (7 bases). CDR1 is SNHLY, CDR2 FYNNEI, per germline. Trimming pared 7 bases from V and 0 bases from J, leaving 13 bases between. The CDR3 is made up of 14 amino acids. The CDR3 reads CASMAGAYSYEQYF. The DNA for the CDR3 is TGTGCCAGCATGGCGGGGGCCTACTCCTACGAGCAGTACTTC.

DNA of the CDR3: TGTGCCAGCAGTAGATCCGGGACTTACGAGCAGTACTTC. Its protein is CASSRSGTYEQYF. The chain links TRBV25-1 to TRBJ2-7; TRBD2 might be the D (6 bases). The CDR3 is made up of 13 amino acids. V shed 5 bases and J shed 4 bases, with 12 bases lying between them. CDR1 MGHDK and CDR2 SYGVNS come from the germline V gene.

The chain links TRBV7-9 to TRBJ1-1; maybe TRBD1 (5 bases). CDR1 is SEHNR, CDR2 FQNEAQ, per germline (reference sequence). The CDR3 is made up of 14 amino acids. Trimming left V 0 bases short and J 6 bases short, with 11 bases between. The CDR3 DNA reads as TGTGCCAGCAGCTTAGCGCCAGGGAGCGCTGAAGCTTTCTTT. Its translation: CASSLAPGSAEAFF. The full variable domain, completed using reference TRBV7-9 and TRBJ1-1, is DTGVSQNPRHKITKRGQNVTFRCDPISEHNRLYWYRQTLGQGPEFLTYFQNEAQLEKSRLLSDRFSAERPKGSFSTLEIQRTEQGDSAMYLCASSLAPGSAEAFFGQGTRLTVV.

This chain connects TRBV2 to TRBJ1-6; tentatively, D is TRBD1 (6 bases). Between the trimmed V and J ends, which lost 11 bases and 16 bases, there was a span of 15 bases. The CDR3 is made up of 10 amino acids. From germline, CDR1 is SNHLY and CDR2 FYNNEI. CDR3 nucleotides: TGTGCCTGGTATCCGGGACAACTCCACTTT. It translates to CAWYPGQLHF.

In its sample, this clonotype was seen once. This chain joins TRBV2 and TRBJ1-2; D is perhaps TRBD1 (5 bases). V was clipped by 5 bases and J by 5 bases, with 12 bases between them. Per germline, CDR1 SNHLY and CDR2 FYNNEI. The CDR3 runs 13 residues. The CDR3 DNA follows: TGTGCCAGCAGTAGGGACGGAATATATGGCTACACCTTC. Amino acids: CASSRDGIYGYTF.

This clonotype was recorded at least ten times. The CDR3 DNA reads TGTGCCAGCAGTTCCACCCCCGGCCTCAGCTCCTACGAGCAGTACTTC. Protein sequence: CASSSTPGLSSYEQYF. The genes are TRBV27 and TRBJ2-7; D unclear. Germline V lookup: CDR1 MNHEY, CDR2 SMNVEV (reference sequence). This CDR3 region has 16 residues. Between the trimmed V and J ends, which lost 4 bases and 0 bases, there was a span of 16 bases.

In this sample, this clonotype turned up many times. The J gene is TRBJ1-6, the V gene TRBV4-2, with 7 bases identical to TRBD1. V shed 2 bases, J shed 7 bases, and the junction held 8 bases outside the gene matches. CDR3 size: 16 residues. Germline V CDR1 and CDR2: LGHNA, YNFKEQ. CDR3: CASSQTKGARNSPLHF. In DNA form, the CDR3 reads TGTGCCAGCAGCCAAACAAAGGGGGCGCGCAATTCACCCCTCCACTTT.

V and J are TRBV7-8 and TRBJ2-5; tentative D call: TRBD1 (6 bases). V lost 7 bases, J lost 2 bases, and 17 bases lay in between. Germline V CDR1 and CDR2: SGHVS, FQNEAQ. This CDR3 comprises 15 residues. Here the CDR3 reads CASTLLGASQETQYF. CDR3 coding DNA: TGTGCCAGCACCCTTTTGGGGGCCAGTCAAGAGACCCAGTACTTC. The full variable domain, in which reference TRBV7-8 and TRBJ2-5 provide the parts outside the CDR3, is GAGVSQSPRYKVAKRGQDVALRCDPISGHVSLFWYQQALGQGPEFLTYFQNEAQLDKSGLPSDRFFAERPEGSVSTLKIQRTQQEDSAVYLCASTLLGASQETQYFGPGTRLLVL.

This clonotype was picked up many times. This chain connects TRBV20-1 to TRBJ2-7, with D perhaps matching TRBD2 (5 bases). V was clipped by 2 bases and J by 4 bases, with 15 bases between them. Germline V lookup: CDR1 DFQATT, CDR2 SNEGSKA (reference sequence). There are 14 residues in the CDR3. The CDR3 spells CSARFSEGIYEQYF. DNA of the CDR3: TGCAGTGCTAGATTCTCCGAGGGCATTTACGAGCAGTACTTC.

Written as DNA, the CDR3 is TGTGCCAGCAGCCCCCAGGGCTCACCCCTCCACTTT. Protein sequence: CASSPQGSPLHF. V is TRBV2 and J is TRBJ1-6; D perhaps matches TRBD1 (5 bases). Germline V gene lookup returns CDR1 SNHLY and CDR2 FYNNEI. The CDR3 loop spans 12 amino acids. V dropped 6 bases and J dropped 10 bases, with 10 bases sitting between them.

This clonotype has ten or more counts. This sequence joins TRBV10-3 and TRBJ2-1; 12 bases agree with TRBD2. CDR1 ENHRY and CDR2 SYGVKD come from the germline V gene. This CDR3 spans 18 amino acids. V shed 3 bases, J shed 0 bases, and the junction held 6 bases outside the gene matches. The CDR3 bases are TGTGCCATCAGTGAATCTAGCGGGAGGGTCAGCTCCTACAATGAGCAGTTCTTC. Its protein is CAISESSGRVSSYNEQFF.

This chain uses TRBV20-1 with TRBJ1-3; D might be TRBD1 (5 bases). CDR3 size: 13 residues. Trimming removed 6 bases from V and 2 bases from J, with 11 bases in between. The V gene's germline CDR1 is DFQATT and CDR2 SNEGSKA (reference sequence). CDR3 sequence: CSAPVGPGNTIYF. The CDR3 DNA reads as TGCAGTGCCCCGGTGGGACCTGGAAACACCATATATTTT.

In its sample, this clonotype was seen a few times. Given a much more abundant clone one base away, this may be a read error. The V and J genes are TRBV6-5 and TRBJ1-2; D is ambiguous. Germline CDR1 reads MNHEY; CDR2 reads SVGAGI. The ends were cut back, 2 bases at V and 6 bases at J, with 16 bases in the middle. This CDR3 contains 15 residues. In nucleotides, the CDR3 is TGTGCCAGCAGTTACACCCTGTACTTACTCAATGGCTACACCTTC. It codes for CASSYTLYLLNGYTF.

The J gene is TRBJ1-2, the V gene TRBV19; D is possibly TRBD1 (5 bases). Germline V CDR1 and CDR2: LNHDA, SQIVND (reference sequence). With 5 bases removed from V and 4 bases from J, the gap between germline ends came to 17 bases. CDR3 size: 15 residues. The CDR3 coding sequence is TGTGCCAGTAGTCCTGGATTAGGGGTGATCTATGGCTACACCTTC. This encodes CASSPGLGVIYGYTF. The full variable domain, its missing parts supplied by reference TRBV19 and TRBJ1-2, is DGGITQSPKYLFRKEGQNVTLSCEQNLNHDAMYWYRQDPGQGLRLIYYSQIVNDFQKGDIAEGYSVSREKKESFPLTVTSAQKNPTAFYLCASSPGLGVIYGYTFGSGTRLTVV.

This chain links TRBV7-3 with TRBJ2-5; D ambiguous. The CDR3 has 15 residues. Germline V gives CDR1 SGHTA, CDR2 FQGTGA. The germline V and J ends were trimmed by 1 base and 5 bases, with 14 bases remaining between them. DNA of the CDR3: TGTGCCAGCAGCTTAAACGGCGCCTACATGGAGACCCAGTACTTC. Translation gives CASSLNGAYMETQYF.

The chain recombines TRBV15 with TRBJ2-6, with D hard to call. Trimming removed 0 bases at V and 2 bases at J, with 11 bases between. Germline V gene lookup returns CDR1 LNHNV and CDR2 YYDKDF (reference sequence). The CDR3 contains 17 residues. The CDR3, as DNA: TGTGCCACCAGCAGAGAAACTCTCCGGGCTGGGGCCAACGTCCTGACTTTC. Its translation: CATSRETLRAGANVLTF.

This chain links TRBV7-9 with TRBJ1-1; D may be TRBD1 (5 bases). Trimming removed 1 base at V and 4 bases at J, with 13 bases between. Germline V CDR1 and CDR2: SEHNR, FQNEAQ (reference sequence). There are 15 residues in the CDR3. The CDR3 region is CASSLEAGRSTEAFF. CDR3 DNA sequence: TGTGCCAGCAGCTTAGAGGCAGGGAGGAGCACTGAAGCTTTCTTT.

The chain joins TRBV5-4 to TRBJ2-3; D is perhaps TRBD2 (6 bases). Per the germline V gene, CDR1 is SGHNT and CDR2 is YYREEE (reference sequence). Trimming took off 1 base at V and 1 base at J, with 7 bases between the two ends. The CDR3 covers 14 residues. The CDR3 spells CASSLQRGTDTQYF. In DNA, the CDR3 is TGTGCCAGCAGCTTGCAGCGGGGCACAGATACGCAGTATTTT.

J is TRBJ2-2 and V is TRBV2; D remains unclear. Looked up from germline, CDR1 is SNHLY and CDR2 is FYNNEI. The CDR3 contains 13 residues. V gave up 7 bases and J gave up 5 bases, with 11 bases separating them. The CDR3 region is CASNVGHTGELFF. The CDR3 DNA follows: TGTGCCAGCAATGTTGGTCATACCGGGGAGCTGTTTTTT.

This clonotype appeared many times. This chain links TRBV29-1 with TRBJ2-5, with TRBD1 identical over 7 bases. J gave up 7 bases and V 3 bases, and 5 bases lay outside the gene matches. The CDR3 is made up of 12 amino acids. Germline V gene lookup returns CDR1 SQVTM and CDR2 ANQGSEA. CDR3 in DNA: TGCAGCGTTGACAGGGGGTTGGGGACCCAGTACTTC. Translating gives CSVDRGLGTQYF. Together with reference TRBV29-1 and TRBJ2-5, the CDR3 gives the full variable domain: SAVISQKPSRDICQRGTSLTIQCQVDSQVTMMFWYRQQPGQSLTLIATANQGSEATYESGFVIDKFPISRPNLTFSTLTVSNMSPEDSSIYLCSVDRGLGTQYFGPGTRLLVL.

The chain has TRBV19 and TRBJ2-1, with D perhaps TRBD2 (5 bases). The CDR3 consists of 15 residues. Trimming stripped 8 bases from V and 2 bases from J, with 16 bases between. The germline CDR1 and CDR2 sequences are LNHDA and SQIVND (reference sequence). CDR3 residues: CASGVSGLTYNEQFF. The CDR3 DNA follows: TGTGCCAGTGGGGTTTCGGGATTGACCTACAATGAGCAGTTCTTC.

The CDR3 DNA reads TGTGCCAGCAGTTACGTTGGGGCCGAGCAGTACTTC. Its translation: CASSYVGAEQYF. The chain combines TRBV6-5 with TRBJ2-7, with a tentative D call TRBD1 (5 bases). The CDR3 length is 12 residues. CDR1 is MNHEY and CDR2 is SVGAGI in the germline V gene. V gave up 2 bases and J gave up 6 bases, with 8 bases separating them.